This paragraph covers one T cell receptor (beta chain) sequence. The data originate from a study of T cell responses to AZD1222 COVID-19 vaccine. The CDR3 is 13 amino acids. Deletions cut 3 bases from V and 8 bases from J, with 13 bases between. Germline V gene data show CDR1 as MNHEY and CDR2 as SMNVEV (reference sequence). The repertoire was sequenced with immunoSEQ multiplex PCR; TCRdb's copy has only in-frame clones and lacks some. The sample lists 90,000 to 120,000 clones; approximately 90% were seen once. The chain couples TRBV27 to TRBJ1-2, with D unclear. Sequenced here: peripheral blood, sampled 28 days after the second AZD1222 dose. This TCR derives from an adult who received the AZD1222 COVID-19 vaccine. The CDR3 reads CASSLSRVGGYTF. Written as DNA, the CDR3 is TGTGCCAGCAGTTTGAGCCGCGTTGGGGGCTACACCTTC.